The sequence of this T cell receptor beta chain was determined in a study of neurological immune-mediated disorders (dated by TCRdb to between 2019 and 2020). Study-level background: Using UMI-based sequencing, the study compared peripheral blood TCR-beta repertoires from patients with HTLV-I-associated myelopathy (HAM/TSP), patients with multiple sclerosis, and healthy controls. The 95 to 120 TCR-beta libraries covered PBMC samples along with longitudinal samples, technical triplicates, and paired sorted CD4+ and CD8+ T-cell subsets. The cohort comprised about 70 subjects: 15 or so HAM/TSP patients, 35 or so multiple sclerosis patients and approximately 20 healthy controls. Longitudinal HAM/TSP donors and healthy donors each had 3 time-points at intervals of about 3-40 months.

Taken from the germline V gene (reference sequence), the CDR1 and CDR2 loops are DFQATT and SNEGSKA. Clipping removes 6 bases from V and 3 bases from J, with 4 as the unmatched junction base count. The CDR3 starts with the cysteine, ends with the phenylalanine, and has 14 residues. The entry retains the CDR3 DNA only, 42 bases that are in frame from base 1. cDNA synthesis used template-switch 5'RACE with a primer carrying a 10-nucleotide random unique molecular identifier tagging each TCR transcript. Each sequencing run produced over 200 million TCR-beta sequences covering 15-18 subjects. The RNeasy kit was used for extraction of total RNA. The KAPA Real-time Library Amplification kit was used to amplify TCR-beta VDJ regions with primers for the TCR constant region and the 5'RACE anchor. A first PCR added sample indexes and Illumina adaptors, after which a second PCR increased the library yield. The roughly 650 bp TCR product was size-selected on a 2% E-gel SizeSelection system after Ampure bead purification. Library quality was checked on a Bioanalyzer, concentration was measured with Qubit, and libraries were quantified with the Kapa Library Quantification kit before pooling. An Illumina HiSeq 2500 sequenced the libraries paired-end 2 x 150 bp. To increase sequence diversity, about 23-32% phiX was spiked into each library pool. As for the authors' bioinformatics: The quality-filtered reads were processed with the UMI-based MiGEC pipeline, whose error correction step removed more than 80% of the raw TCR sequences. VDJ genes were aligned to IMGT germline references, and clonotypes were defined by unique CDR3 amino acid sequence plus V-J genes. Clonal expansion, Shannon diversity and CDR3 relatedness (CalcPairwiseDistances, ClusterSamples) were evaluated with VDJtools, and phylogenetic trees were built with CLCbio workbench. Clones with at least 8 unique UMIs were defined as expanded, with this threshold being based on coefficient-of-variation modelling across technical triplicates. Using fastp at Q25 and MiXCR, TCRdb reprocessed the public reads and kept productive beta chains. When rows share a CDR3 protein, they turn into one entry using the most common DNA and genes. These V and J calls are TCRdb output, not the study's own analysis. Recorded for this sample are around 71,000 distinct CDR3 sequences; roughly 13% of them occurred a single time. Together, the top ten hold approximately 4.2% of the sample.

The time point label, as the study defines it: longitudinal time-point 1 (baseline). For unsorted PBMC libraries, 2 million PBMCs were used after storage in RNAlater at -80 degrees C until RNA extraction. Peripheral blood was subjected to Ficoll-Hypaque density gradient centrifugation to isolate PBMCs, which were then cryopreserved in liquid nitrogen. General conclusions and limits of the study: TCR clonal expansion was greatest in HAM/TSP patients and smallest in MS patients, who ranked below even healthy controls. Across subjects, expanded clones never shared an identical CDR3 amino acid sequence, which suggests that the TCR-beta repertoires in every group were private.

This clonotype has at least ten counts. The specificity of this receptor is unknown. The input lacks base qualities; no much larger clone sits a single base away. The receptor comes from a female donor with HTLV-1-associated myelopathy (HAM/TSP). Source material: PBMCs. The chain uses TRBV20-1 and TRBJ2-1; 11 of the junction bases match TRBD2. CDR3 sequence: CSAKLAGVYNEQFF. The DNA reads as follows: TGCAGTGCGAAACTAGCGGGGGTCTACAATGAGCAGTTCTTC.